A single sample gave rise to the 22 T cell receptor beta chains below, sequenced in a study of blood T cell repertoires in COVID-19. Libraries were prepared by immunoSEQ multiplex PCR; TCRdb keeps only in-frame clonotypes and omits some of them. The repertoire has some 270,000 clones, 89% of them found once; the top ten carry roughly 1.9%. Sequencing was carried out using PBMCs or T cells enriched from blood (not recorded which). Source of these receptors: a woman aged 55-69 years who had recovered from COVID-19.

The chain links TRBV18 to TRBJ1-5; 8 bases are shared with TRBD1. Germline CDR1 is KGHSH and CDR2 is LQKENI. This CDR3 comprises 15 residues. J gave up 5 bases and V 1 base, and 4 bases lay outside the gene matches. CDR3 loop: CASSPLTGADQPQHF. DNA for the CDR3: TGTGCCAGCTCACCACTGACAGGGGCTGATCAGCCCCAGCATTTT. Full variable domain (rest looked up from reference TRBV18 and TRBJ1-5): NAGVMQNPRHLVRRRGQEARLRCSPMKGHSHVYWYRQLPEEGLKFMVYLQKENIIDESGMPKERFSAEFPKEGPSILRIQQVVRGDSAAYFCASSPLTGADQPQHFGDGTRLSIL.

V and J are TRBV7-2 and TRBJ2-2; TRBD2 agrees at 13 bases. After removal of 7 bases from V and 3 bases from J, the junction contained 14 bases not matched to a gene. Germline CDR1 reads SGHTA; CDR2 reads FQGNSA. The CDR3 is made up of 19 amino acids. The CDR3 DNA is TGTGCCAGCACCAAATCAAGGACTAGCGGGAGTTGGGACACCGGGGAGCTGTTTTTT. Translation: CASTKSRTSGSWDTGELFF. Full variable domain (rest looked up from reference TRBV7-2 and TRBJ2-2): GAGVSQSPSNKVTEKGKDVELRCDPISGHTALYWYRQSLGQGLEFLIYFQGNSAPDKSGLPSDRFSAERTGGSVSTLTIQRTQQEDSAVYLCASTKSRTSGSWDTGELFFGEGSRLTVL.

V usage is TRBV5-1 and J usage is TRBJ1-6; 9 bases are a match to TRBD1. CDR3 length: 16 residues. Germline CDR1 SGHRS, CDR2 YFSETQ. Losses at the gene ends were 4 bases for V and 7 bases for J; bases not matched to a gene: 9. The CDR3 nucleotides read TGCGCCAGCAGCCGGAGGACAGGGGAGAGGAATTCACCCCTCCACTTT. Its translation: CASSRRTGERNSPLHF.

Worth noting for this clone: An end of the junction does not agree with germline; a read error may underlie this. The rearrangement joins TRBV7-7 to TRBJ1-2; TRBD1 matches 8 bases. CDR1 is SSHAT and CDR2 is FNYEAQ in the germline V gene (reference sequence). The CDR3 totals 15 residues. CDR3 coding DNA: TGTGCTAGCAGCTTAGGACAGGGAAGTTGGTATGGCTACACCTTC. Translating gives CASSLGQGSWYGYTF.

This clone was detected a few times. The chain recombines TRBV11-3 with TRBJ1-1, with D perhaps matching TRBD1 (5 bases). The germline V gene has CDR1 SGHNT and CDR2 YENEEA. The CDR3 has 14 residues. V lost 2 bases to trimming and J lost 3 bases, with 10 bases between them. CDR3: CASSLSGPDTEAFF. The CDR3 coding sequence is TGTGCCAGCAGCTTATCAGGGCCTGACACTGAAGCTTTCTTT. Full variable domain (rest looked up from reference TRBV11-3 and TRBJ1-1): EAGVVQSPRYKIIEKKQPVAFWCNPISGHNTLYWYLQNLGQGPELLIRYENEEAVDDSQLPKDRFSAERLKGVDSTLKIQPAELGDSAVYLCASSLSGPDTEAFFGQGTRLTVV.

The V gene is TRBV19, the J gene TRBJ1-2, with 7 positions matching TRBD1. J gave up 4 bases and V 8 bases, and 7 bases lay outside the gene matches. This CDR3 has 13 amino acids. Germline CDR1 is LNHDA and CDR2 is SQIVND (reference sequence). The CDR3 nucleotides are TGTGCCAGTTGGGACAGTGAGGCCTATGGCTACACCTTC. Protein: CASWDSEAYGYTF.

This chain joins TRBV15 and TRBJ1-2; D may be TRBD1 (6 bases). The CDR3 is 14 amino acids. CDR1 and CDR2 (germline): LNHNV, YYDKDF (reference sequence). Trimming shortened V by 0 bases and J by 9 bases, and 14 bases separated the two germline ends. The CDR3 bases are TGTGCCACCAGCAGAGATCCAGGGGCGCCTAGCTACACCTTC. Its translation is CATSRDPGAPSYTF.

This CDR3 is CASSYSRTGSSYNSPLHF. The DNA for the CDR3 is TGTGCCAGCAGTTACTCCCGGACGGGGAGCTCCTATAATTCACCCCTCCACTTT. The rearrangement uses TRBV6-2 or TRBV6-3 and TRBJ1-6; D gene ambiguous. Trimming left V 0 bases short and J 0 bases short, with 12 bases between. Germline V CDR1 and CDR2: MNHEY, SVGEGT. The CDR3 runs 18 residues.

This chain connects TRBV5-1 to TRBJ2-3, with 8 bases lining up with TRBD2. Germline loops: CDR1 SGHRS, CDR2 YFSETQ. The V and J ends lost 2 bases and 4 bases, in that order; junction bases with no gene match: 6. This CDR3 spans 15 amino acids. The CDR3 is CASSFRGGLSDTQYF. For the CDR3, the DNA is TGCGCCAGCAGCTTTCGGGGGGGCCTCTCAGATACGCAGTATTTT.

This clone was detected only once. The V and J genes are TRBV24-1 and TRBJ1-2; 9 nucleotides match TRBD1. CDR1 KGHDR and CDR2 SFDVKD come from the germline V gene. J lost 8 bases, V lost 9 bases, and 9 bases had no gene match. The CDR3 spans 13 residues. Written as DNA, the CDR3 is TGTGCCACCCGGGGGGGACAGGGCTTAGGCTACACCTTC. This gives the protein CATRGGQGLGYTF.

This chain links TRBV21-1 with TRBJ2-7; TRBD2, as called in the table, went unchecked against the DNA. TRBV21-1 is noted as a pseudogene. The CDR3 is made up of 12 amino acids. CDR3 sequence reads: CASVITYEEQYF. CDR3 coding DNA: TGTGCCAGCGTCATCACCTACGAGGAGCAGTACTTC.

This sequence joins TRBV30 and TRBJ1-5, with D maybe TRBD1 (6 bases). CDR1 GTSNPN and CDR2 SVGIG come from the germline V gene (reference sequence). V lost 6 bases and J 4 bases, leaving 16 bases between the germline ends. The CDR3 sequence is 14 residues long. CDR3 nucleotide sequence: TGTGCCTGCAGTTTTGGGACAATAAATCAGCCCCAGCATTTT. This encodes CACSFGTINQPQHF.

V is TRBV2 and J is TRBJ2-7; TRBD2 aligns across 7 bases. Germline V gene sequence: CDR1 SNHLY, CDR2 FYNNEI. With V trimmed by 6 bases and J by 2 bases, 16 bases remained unmatched. The CDR3 spans 17 residues. CDR3 loop: CASSASGTSKVPYEQYF. CDR3 DNA sequence: TGTGCCAGCAGCGCGAGCGGGACTTCCAAGGTCCCCTACGAGCAGTACTTC.

CDR3 nucleotide sequence: TGTGCCAGCAGCCAAGGGGGGCCCGTCTCTGGAAACACCATATATTTT. Its protein product is CASSQGGPVSGNTIYF. V usage is TRBV3-1 (or the pseudogene TRBV3-2) and J usage is TRBJ1-3; a possible D gene is TRBD1 (6 bases). Germline V lookup: CDR1 LGHDT, CDR2 YNNKEL (reference sequence). CDR3 length: 16 amino acids. The V end was cut by 1 base, the J end by 0 bases, with 10 bases between.

This clone came up a few times. This chain's CDR3 is CASSPPLSYNEQFF. The DNA for the CDR3 is TGTGCCAGCAGCCCCCCGTTATCCTACAATGAGCAGTTCTTC. The chain joins TRBV3-1 (or the pseudogene TRBV3-2) to TRBJ2-1; D gene unclear. The CDR3 has 14 residues. The germline gives CDR1 LGHDT, CDR2 YNNKEL (reference sequence). V lost 4 bases to trimming and J lost 1 base, with 8 bases between them.

The rearrangement uses TRBV18 and TRBJ1-4; 12 bases fit TRBD1. V trimming: 3 bases; J trimming: 8 bases; junction bases outside the gene matches: 10. Germline CDR1 and CDR2: KGHSH and LQKENI. The CDR3 sequence is 17 residues long. In DNA form, the CDR3 reads TGTGCCAGCTCACCTCCCGGGACAGGGGGCGTGAGGGAAAAACTGTTTTTT. This translates into CASSPPGTGGVREKLFF.

The rearrangement uses TRBV6-5 and TRBJ1-2; D not certain. CDR3 length: 14 residues. Germline CDR1 reads MNHEY; CDR2 reads SVGAGI. The V end lost 0 bases, the J end lost 8 bases, and 13 bases lay between the germline ends. Here the CDR3 reads CASSYSGQVGGYTF. CDR3 nucleotide sequence: TGTGCCAGCAGTTACTCCGGCCAGGTTGGGGGCTACACCTTC.

The J gene is TRBJ1-4, the V gene TRBV28, with D possibly TRBD1 on 6 matching bases. The V end was cut by 9 bases, the J end by 4 bases, with 15 bases between. Germline V gene data show CDR1 as MDHEN and CDR2 as SYDVKM. This CDR3 has 14 residues. CDR3 nucleotides: TGTGCCAGTACCGGGGGGGCCCTTAATGAAAAACTGTTTTTT. This translates into CASTGGALNEKLFF.

The chain's CDR3 is CATSKSGENYNEQFF. The CDR3 DNA reads TGTGCCACCAGCAAGAGCGGAGAAAACTACAATGAGCAGTTCTTC. The chain recombines TRBV15 with TRBJ2-1, with D tentatively TRBD2 (5 bases). The V gene lost 4 bases and the J gene lost 3 bases, with 13 bases spanning the gap. The V gene's germline CDR1 is LNHNV and CDR2 YYDKDF (reference sequence). The CDR3 loop spans 15 amino acids.

The chain uses TRBV9 and TRBJ1-1; D not certain. Per the germline V gene, CDR1 is SGDLS and CDR2 is YYNGEE. The CDR3 runs to 13 residues. Trimming shortened V by 0 bases and J by 11 bases, and 14 bases separated the two germline ends. The CDR3 protein is CASSVGTASGAFF. The CDR3 bases are TGTGCCAGCAGCGTAGGTACAGCCAGTGGGGCTTTCTTT.

This clone has a single count. The chain is built from TRBV3-1 (or the pseudogene TRBV3-2) and TRBJ2-4; 8 positions agree with TRBD2. The ends lost 1 base at V and 1 base at J; junction bases unmatched: 6. The CDR3 has 17 amino acids. CDR1 and CDR2 (germline): LGHDT, YNNKEL (reference sequence). The CDR3 DNA is TGTGCCAGCAGCCAAGGCGGGGGGTTTTCGGCCAAAAACATTCAGTACTTC. It codes for CASSQGGGFSAKNIQYF.

The chain employs TRBV19 and TRBJ1-2, with unresolved D. The CDR3 is made up of 13 amino acids. Germline V gene sequence: CDR1 LNHDA, CDR2 SQIVND (reference sequence). Trimming removed 5 bases from V and 2 bases from J, with 9 bases in between. The CDR3: CASSERTNYGYTF. CDR3 sequence (DNA): TGTGCCAGTAGTGAGCGAACAAACTATGGCTACACCTTC.